A selection of T cell receptor beta chains follows, all from one sample in a study of OX40 agonist ivuxolimab in advanced cancers. This table comes from immunoSEQ multiplex PCR, and its TCRdb copy is limited to in-frame clones, with some not included. The profile shows tens of thousands of clones, over 70% of them singletons. This specimen consisted of CD4+ or CD8+ T cells sorted from blood, obtained in a trial of the OX40 agonist ivuxolimab. The receptors stem from an adult with an advanced solid tumor such as melanoma, head and neck, liver or kidney cancer. Both conserved end residues are trimmed from each CDR3. The D gene is left open where the match is weak.

CDR3aa | v_gene | d_gene | j_gene
ASSFTSGPNYGYT | TRBV6-6 | NA | TRBJ1-2
ASSLRFGPGLGTGELF | TRBV4-1 | NA | TRBJ2-2
ASSRSEGASYEQY | TRBV2 | TRBD1 | TRBJ2-7
ASSYQPTGDTEAF | TRBV6-5 | TRBD1 | TRBJ1-1
ASIWDRGNTIY | TRBV6-1 | TRBD1 | TRBJ1-3
ASSYSGNRNQPQH | TRBV19 | NA | TRBJ1-5
ASSVRERGGYT | TRBV19 | NA | TRBJ1-2
ASSILPGQGAGNTIY | TRBV19 | TRBD1 | TRBJ1-3
AWSPDMDTEAF | TRBV30 | NA | TRBJ1-1
ASTPTSGGAAELF | TRBV5-1 | TRBD2 | TRBJ2-2
ASSIDIDRGAYEQY | TRBV19 | TRBD1 | TRBJ2-7
ASSPSGQGYEQY | TRBV27 | TRBD1 | TRBJ2-7
ASSLAGGIYEQY | TRBV5-4 | NA | TRBJ2-7